The 30 T cell receptor beta chains below come from one sample, sequenced in a study of blood T cell repertoires in COVID-19. The method was immunoSEQ multiplex PCR; TCRdb's version includes in-frame clones alone and lacks a portion of them. Of 25,000 to 35,000 clones listed, roughly 80% are singletons. The sample taken for sequencing was peripheral blood. These TCRs come from a woman older than 75 with acute or convalescent COVID-19.

The rearrangement links TRBV18 to TRBJ2-3; D gene uncertain. Trimming stripped 1 base from V and 2 bases from J, with 7 bases between. CDR1 KGHSH and CDR2 LQKENI come from the germline V gene. The CDR3 has 14 residues. CDR3 sequence reads: CASSPRQITDTQYF. CDR3 bases: TGTGCCAGCTCACCACGGCAGATCACAGATACGCAGTATTTT. Together with reference TRBV18 and TRBJ2-3, the CDR3 gives the full variable domain: NAGVMQNPRHLVRRRGQEARLRCSPMKGHSHVYWYRQLPEEGLKFMVYLQKENIIDESGMPKERFSAEFPKEGPSILRIQQVVRGDSAAYFCASSPRQITDTQYFGPGTRLTVL.

This clone was found a few times. The J gene is TRBJ2-2, the V gene TRBV21-1; the table's D gene call, TRBD1, was not cross checked with the DNA. TRBV21-1 is reported as a pseudogene. The CDR3 is 17 amino acids. The CDR3 loop is CASSTETGGAWAGELFF. CDR3 DNA sequence: TGTGCCAGCAGCACCGAAACAGGGGGCGCATGGGCCGGGGAGCTGTTTTTT.

This clone has a handful of counts. This chain uses TRBV7-6 with TRBJ2-7; TRBD2 agrees at 8 bases. The V gene end was trimmed by 5 bases and the J gene end by 2 bases; junction bases not matched to a gene: 8. The CDR3 length is 15 residues. CDR1 is SGHVS, CDR2 FNYEAQ, per germline. The CDR3 loop is CASSPGGVLAYEQYF. CDR3 nucleotides: TGTGCCAGCAGCCCGGGGGGGGTCCTCGCCTACGAGCAGTACTTC.

The chain combines TRBV5-8 with TRBJ2-2; TRBD1 aligns across 8 bases. After removal of 1 base from V and 7 bases from J, the junction contained 12 bases not matched to a gene. Germline CDR1 and CDR2: SGHTS and YDEGEE. The CDR3 is made up of 17 amino acids. The CDR3 sequence: CASSLLSGTGYIGELFF. The CDR3 nucleotides are TGTGCCAGCAGCTTGCTATCTGGGACAGGTTACATCGGGGAGCTGTTTTTT.

V and J are TRBV9 and TRBJ2-5; D possibly corresponds to TRBD1 (5 bases). Trimming took off 0 bases at V and 5 bases at J, with 17 bases between the two ends. Germline assignment: CDR1 SGDLS and CDR2 YYNGEE. The CDR3 length is 16 residues. This chain's CDR3 is CASSVDRGHKGETQYF. The CDR3 coding sequence is TGTGCCAGCAGCGTAGATAGAGGACATAAGGGGGAGACCCAGTACTTC.

The chain is built from TRBV7-3 and TRBJ1-6; D is ambiguous. Germline CDR1 and CDR2: SGHTA and FQGTGA. The CDR3 length is 15 residues. V lost 2 bases and J lost 3, with 8 bases in between. CDR3 nucleotide sequence: TGTGCCAGCAGCTTATCCTCCCTCTATAATTCACCCCTCCACTTT. Protein sequence: CASSLSSLYNSPLHF.

CDR3 DNA: TGTGCCACCAGCAGAGCAGGACAACTCCAAGAGACCCAGTACTTC. Protein: CATSRAGQLQETQYF. The V call is TRBV15, the J call TRBJ2-5; D possibly corresponds to TRBD1 (5 bases). V was clipped by 1 base and J by 1 base, with 10 bases between them. Germline CDR1 and CDR2: LNHNV and YYDKDF (reference sequence). The length of the CDR3 is 15 residues.

The chain couples TRBV30 to TRBJ1-2; D remains ambiguous. Germline V lookup: CDR1 GTSNPN, CDR2 SVGIG (reference sequence). The V gene lost 4 bases and the J gene lost 5 bases, with 8 bases spanning the gap. CDR3 length equals 11 residues. CDR3 DNA sequence: TGTGCCTGGAATATCGGTTATGGCTACACCTTC. It encodes CAWNIGYGYTF.

The CDR3 coding sequence is TGTGCCAGCAGCTTAACTGTCAGGGCCGAGCAGTACTTC. This encodes CASSLTVRAEQYF. The chain uses TRBV7-9 and TRBJ2-7, with a possible D match to TRBD1 (5 bases). The germline V gene has CDR1 SEHNR and CDR2 FQNEAQ (reference sequence). This CDR3 is 13 amino acids long. The V and J ends lost 2 bases and 6 bases respectively, with 11 bases between them.

This clone came up a few times. The J gene is TRBJ2-2, the V gene TRBV19; weak D call: TRBD2 (5 bases). Per the germline V gene, CDR1 is LNHDA and CDR2 is SQIVND (reference sequence). V lost 7 bases and J 6 bases, leaving 9 bases between the germline ends. The CDR3 extends over 12 amino acids. CDR3 sequence (DNA): TGTGCCAGTATCACTAGACCCGGGGAGCTGTTTTTT. Translated, it gives CASITRPGELFF.

V is TRBV24-1 and J is TRBJ1-5, with 7 bases identical to TRBD1. This CDR3 comprises 13 residues. V shed 12 bases and J 7 bases; nucleotides not matched to a gene: 11. The germline V gene encodes CDR1 KGHDR and CDR2 SFDVKD. CDR3 DNA: TGTGCCTCGAAACAGGGGTTGGGGCAGCCCCAGCATTTT. It specifies CASKQGLGQPQHF.

The chain couples TRBV27 to TRBJ1-5, with 9 bases lining up with TRBD1. The CDR3 is 16 amino acids. Germline-derived CDR1 and CDR2 are MNHEY and SMNVEV (reference sequence). The V segment lost 2 bases and the J segment 7 bases; nucleotides outside the gene matches: 9. In DNA form, the CDR3 reads TGTGCCAGCAGTTTAACCGGGACAGGGCCGGACCAGCCCCAGCATTTT. Encoded protein: CASSLTGTGPDQPQHF.

The gene calls are TRBV12-5 and TRBJ1-1; 7 bases are a match to TRBD1. Germline CDR1 is LGHNT and CDR2 is FRNRAP. This CDR3 spans 11 amino acids. The trim removed 5 bases at V and 11 bases at J, leaving 5 bases unmatched. The CDR3 protein is CASGLGGPAFF. In nucleotides, the CDR3 is TGTGCTAGTGGTCTAGGGGGCCCGGCTTTCTTT. The whole variable domain, filled in from reference TRBV12-5 and TRBJ1-1, reads DARVTQTPRHKVTEMGQEVTMRCQPILGHNTVFWYRQTMMQGLELLAYFRNRAPLDDSGMPKDRFSAEMPDATLATLKIQPSEPRDSAVYFCASGLGGPAFFGQGTRLTVV.

The genes are TRBV30 and TRBJ1-4; D not resolved. The CDR3 extends over 14 amino acids. Germline V gene lookup returns CDR1 GTSNPN and CDR2 SVGIG (reference sequence). Trimming stripped 0 bases from V and 2 bases from J, with 7 bases between. The CDR3 protein is CAWSVQQTNEKLFF. CDR3 coding DNA: TGTGCCTGGAGTGTACAACAGACTAATGAAAAACTGTTTTTT.

This chain connects TRBV18 to TRBJ2-5; D call uncertain. The CDR3 length is 13 residues. Per the germline V gene, CDR1 is KGHSH and CDR2 is LQKENI. Between the trimmed V and J ends, which lost 4 bases and 2 bases, there was a span of 8 bases. The CDR3 bases are TGTGCCAGCTCACTTGGCAATCAAGAGACCCAGTACTTC. This encodes CASSLGNQETQYF.

The chain recombines TRBV25-1 with TRBJ1-4, with D tentatively TRBD1 (5 bases). Deletions cut 5 bases from V and 8 bases from J, with 24 bases between. CDR1 and CDR2 (germline): MGHDK, SYGVNS. This CDR3 comprises 17 residues. Here the CDR3 DNA reads TGTGCCAGCAGTCCTCCCGGGGGGGTCGGGAGAATGGAAAAACTGTTTTTT. Its protein is CASSPPGGVGRMEKLFF.

The chain links TRBV19 to TRBJ1-4; D may be TRBD1 (5 bases). CDR3 length: 15 residues. Germline assignment: CDR1 LNHDA and CDR2 SQIVND (reference sequence). The V gene lost 7 bases and the J gene lost 7 bases, with 19 bases spanning the gap. CDR3 nucleotides: TGTGCCAGTACCCCCGTTTTGTTAGGGGCTGAAAAACTGTTTTTT. Translating gives CASTPVLLGAEKLFF.

This chain links TRBV28 with TRBJ2-5, with TRBD1 matching 8 bases. This CDR3 spans 15 amino acids. V lost 2 bases to trimming and J lost 5 bases; unmatched junction nucleotides: 7. CDR1 MDHEN and CDR2 SYDVKM come from the germline V gene. CDR3 nucleotide sequence: TGTGCCAGCAGTTTAGGGCAGGGGGCCCGGGAGACCCAGTACTTC. Its protein is CASSLGQGARETQYF.

Here the CDR3 DNA reads TGTGCCAGCAGTTTTGGCCTAAGGAGGGATCAGCCCCAGCATTTT. Residues: CASSFGLRRDQPQHF. The rearrangement links TRBV28 to TRBJ1-5, with D unresolved. CDR1 and CDR2 from the germline V gene are MDHEN and SYDVKM. V was shortened by 3 bases and J by 5 bases, with 14 bases between the two germline ends. The CDR3 totals 15 residues.

The rearrangement uses TRBV3-1 (or the pseudogene TRBV3-2) and TRBJ2-6; no firm D call. The length of the CDR3 is 15 residues. Germline CDR1 reads LGHDT; CDR2 reads YNNKEL (reference sequence). Trimming removed 2 bases at V and 0 bases at J, with 5 bases between. The CDR3 region is CASSQTASGANVLTF. The CDR3 DNA is TGTGCCAGCAGCCAAACAGCCTCTGGGGCCAACGTCCTGACTTTC.

The chain is built from TRBV28 and TRBJ2-5; weak D call: TRBD1 (6 bases). The CDR3 sequence is 14 residues long. Germline V gene data show CDR1 as MDHEN and CDR2 as SYDVKM. V lost 6 bases, J lost 1 base, and 12 bases lay in between. CDR3 sequence: CASSPTGFQETQYF. The CDR3 nucleotides are TGTGCCAGCAGCCCCACAGGGTTCCAAGAGACCCAGTACTTC.

The chain is built from TRBV28 and TRBJ2-5; 10 bases map to TRBD2. The CDR3 runs 18 residues. The germline V gene has CDR1 MDHEN and CDR2 SYDVKM. V dropped 5 bases and J dropped 3; count of bases not matched to a gene: 15. The CDR3 DNA reads as TGTGCCAGCAGTACCGTTAATCCTAGCGGGGGCATTAAAGAGACCCAGTACTTC. Its translation: CASSTVNPSGGIKETQYF.

CDR3 residues: CASSGLGHNTEAFF. The DNA for the CDR3 is TGTGCCAGCAGTGGCTTGGGACACAACACTGAAGCTTTCTTT. The chain recombines TRBV2 with TRBJ1-1; possible D gene TRBD1, 6 bases. V lost 4 bases and J 2 bases, leaving 11 bases between the germline ends. CDR3 length: 14 amino acids. The germline gives CDR1 SNHLY, CDR2 FYNNEI.

V is TRBV2 and J is TRBJ1-1; no firm D call. The CDR3 is 13 residues long. Germline V lookup: CDR1 SNHLY, CDR2 FYNNEI. V lost 5 bases to trimming and J lost 1 base, with 8 bases between them. CDR3 sequence: CASSSGGNTEAFF. The CDR3 bases are TGTGCCAGCAGTAGTGGAGGGAACACTGAAGCTTTCTTT.

The CDR3 DNA reads TGTGCCAGCAGAAACCGGGACAGGGGTAATCAGCCCCAGCATTTT. This translates into CASRNRDRGNQPQHF. The chain carries TRBV2 and TRBJ1-5; TRBD1 matches 10 bases. The CDR3 sequence is 15 residues long. Germline V gene sequence: CDR1 SNHLY, CDR2 FYNNEI. Trimming cost V 6 bases and J 4 bases; bases outside gene matches: 6.

V is TRBV28 and J is TRBJ1-5; D is uncertain. The CDR3 has 10 residues. The germline V gene encodes CDR1 MDHEN and CDR2 SYDVKM. Trimming pared 10 bases from V and 3 bases from J, leaving 4 bases between. The CDR3 coding sequence is TGTGCCATCCTCAATCAGCCCCAGCATTTT. Translated: CAILNQPQHF.

This sequence joins TRBV19 and TRBJ2-1, with 10 bases lining up with TRBD2. Looked up from germline, CDR1 is LNHDA and CDR2 is SQIVND (reference sequence). Trimming at V came to 4 bases and at J to 3 bases, leaving 0 bases not matched to a gene. The CDR3 totals 14 residues. This CDR3 reads CASSKRGGYNEQFF. The CDR3 DNA reads as TGTGCCAGTAGTAAGCGGGGGGGCTACAATGAGCAGTTCTTC.

This chain's CDR3 is CASSSGTGKLETQYF. The DNA of the CDR3 is TGTGCCAGTAGTTCCGGGACAGGGAAATTAGAGACCCAGTACTTC. V usage is TRBV19 and J usage is TRBJ2-5; TRBD1 matches 9 bases. The CDR3 contains 15 residues. Germline assignment: CDR1 LNHDA and CDR2 SQIVND (reference sequence). V trimming: 5 bases; J trimming: 4 bases; junction bases outside the gene matches: 8.

This chain connects TRBV10-3 to TRBJ1-5; D gene ambiguous. This CDR3 contains 17 residues. Germline V gene lookup returns CDR1 ENHRY and CDR2 SYGVKD. The germline V and J ends were trimmed by 4 bases and 3 bases, with 19 bases remaining between them. The CDR3 coding sequence is TGTGCCATCAGTGGCTCCCCCCGGGATACATCCAATCAGCCCCAGCATTTT. As protein: CAISGSPRDTSNQPQHF.

This rearrangement joins TRBV19 to TRBJ1-2; the match to TRBD1 covers 7 bases. J gave up 6 bases and V 8 bases, and 9 bases lay outside the gene matches. CDR1 LNHDA and CDR2 SQIVND come from the germline V gene (reference sequence). This CDR3 region has 13 residues. Here the CDR3 DNA reads TGTGCCAGTGGTGACAGGGTTTACCATGGCTACACCTTC. This encodes CASGDRVYHGYTF.